Listed below are T cell receptor beta chains from one sample, sequenced in a study of blood T cell repertoires in COVID-19. Some clones are missing from TCRdb's copy, which holds only in-frame ones; the method was immunoSEQ multiplex PCR. The data show fewer than 25,000 clones, roughly 87% seen once. The sequenced sample consisted of peripheral blood. The receptors here all came from a human donor in a cohort sampled during active COVID-19. The donor label of this sample is uncertain. The CDR3 runs from the conserved cysteine through the conserved F or W. A D gene is named only where the DNA matches it firmly. Clone size is shown for a subset of rows, as once, few, many or a class of expanded clone.

v_gene	j_gene	d_gene	abundance	CDR3nt	CDR3aa
TRBV14	TRBJ2-7	NA	NA	TGTGCCAGCAGCCGCGGGGCAGGGGGGACCTACGAGCAGTACTTC	CASSRGAGGTYEQYF
TRBV9	TRBJ2-2	NA	few	TGTGCCAGCAGCGCCCAATTAGCTACCGGGGAGCTGTTTTTT	CASSAQLATGELFF
TRBV20-1	TRBJ2-7	NA	NA	TGCAGTGCTAGTGCAGGCACCTACGAGCAGTACTTC	CSASAGTYEQYF
TRBV15	TRBJ2-3	NA	few	TGTGCCACCAGCAGGGGAGCTTTTGTATCGGGAGCAGATACGCAGTATTTT	CATSRGAFVSGADTQYF
TRBV12-3/TRBV12-4	TRBJ2-7	NA	NA	TGTGCCAGCAGCTACTACTACGAGCAGTACTTC	CASSYYYEQYF
TRBV7-9	TRBJ2-3	NA	NA	TGTGCCAGCAGCTTCTCCTCGGCAGGGGAGGGCGATACGCAGTATTTT	CASSFSSAGEGDTQYF
TRBV30	TRBJ2-4	NA	NA	TGTGCCTGGAGTGTACTTCGTGGAAACATTCAGTACTTC	CAWSVLRGNIQYF
TRBV2	TRBJ1-1	TRBD1	NA	TGTGCCAGCAGTAGGTACACAGGGGCCAGCACTGAAGCTTTCTTT	CASSRYTGASTEAFF
TRBV5-6	TRBJ1-5	TRBD1	NA	TGTGCCAGCGGCAGGGGGGTCGGAAACAATCAGCCCCAGCATTTT	CASGRGVGNNQPQHF
TRBV5-1	TRBJ2-3	NA	NA	TGCGCCAGCAGCTTGCGACAGCCTCTGGAAACAGATACGCAGTATTTT	CASSLRQPLETDTQYF
TRBV9	TRBJ2-3	TRBD2	NA	TGTGCCAGCAGCGTAGGGGGTAGCGGGAGGACAGATACGCAGTATTTT	CASSVGGSGRTDTQYF
TRBV3-1/TRBV3-2	TRBJ2-5	NA	NA	TGTGCCAGCAGCCAAGTAGGCGGTGAGACCCAGTACTTC	CASSQVGGETQYF
TRBV6-5	TRBJ2-7	TRBD2	few	TGTGCCAGCAGGGGACAACTAGCGGGATACAGTATTCGGTACTTC	CASRGQLAGYSIRYF
TRBV19	TRBJ2-5	TRBD1	once	TGTGCCAGTAGCCGTAAGGGGGACAGCCGTTCGGAGACCCAGTACTTC	CASSRKGDSRSETQYF
TRBV11-2	TRBJ2-7	NA	NA	TGTGCCAGCAGCTTTGTCGGGAACGCAGACGAGCAGTACTTC	CASSFVGNADEQYF
TRBV5-1	TRBJ2-3	TRBD2	NA	TGCGCCAGCAGTGAGGGAGGGTCCACAGATACGCAGTATTTT	CASSEGGSTDTQYF
TRBV5-4	TRBJ1-2	NA	NA	TGTGCCAGCAGCTTACGTTCAGGATATGGTGGCTACACCTTC	CASSLRSGYGGYTF
TRBV18	TRBJ2-7	TRBD1	NA	TGTGCCAGCTCATGGACAGGGGGCCTCTCCTACGAGCAGTACTTC	CASSWTGGLSYEQYF
TRBV27	TRBJ2-2	TRBD1	NA	TGTGCCAGCAGTCCCCTCCGACAGGGAAGCACCGGGGAGCTGTTTTTT	CASSPLRQGSTGELFF
TRBV28	TRBJ2-7	TRBD2	NA	TGTGCCTGCGTTAGCGGGAGGGCCAACGAGCAGTACTTC	CACVSGRANEQYF
TRBV6-5	TRBJ2-7	NA	NA	TGTGCCAGCATCGATCCCCTTGGGGGGGCTTACGAGCAGTACTTC	CASIDPLGGAYEQYF
TRBV7-3	TRBJ2-1	TRBD2	NA	TGTGCCAGCAGCCCCCGGGCTAGCGGATACAATGAGCAGTTCTTC	CASSPRASGYNEQFF
TRBV15	TRBJ1-5	NA	NA	TGTGCCACCAGCAGCAACAGGAGGGCTCAGCCCCAGCATTTT	CATSSNRRAQPQHF
TRBV19	TRBJ1-2	TRBD1	NA	TGTGCCAGTAGTATTGGACAGGGGGCGTACTATGGCTACACCTTC	CASSIGQGAYYGYTF
TRBV7-9	TRBJ1-1	NA	NA	TGTGCCAGCAGCTTAGCGTACGACAGAGCCGAAGCTTTCTTT	CASSLAYDRAEAFF
TRBV5-1	TRBJ2-5	TRBD1	NA	TGCGCCAGCAGCAGGGACAGGGAAGAGACCCAGTACTTC	CASSRDREETQYF
TRBV10-3	TRBJ1-5	TRBD1	NA	TGTGCCATCAGTGACAGGGGGCCCCAGGGACAGCCCCAGCATTTT	CAISDRGPQGQPQHF
TRBV29-1	TRBJ2-2	NA	NA	TGCAGCGTTCTTCTAGGTCTGAGGAGCACCGGGGAGCTGTTTTTT	CSVLLGLRSTGELFF
TRBV19	TRBJ1-5	NA	NA	TGTGCCAGTAGTATCGAAGGGGTCGGCAATCAGCCCCAGCATTTT	CASSIEGVGNQPQHF
TRBV2	TRBJ1-5	NA	NA	TGTGCCAGCAGTGCTCAGGGTCCGGACCAGCCCCAGCATTTT	CASSAQGPDQPQHF
TRBV5-4	TRBJ2-2	NA	NA	TGTGCCAGCAGCTGGGCGCGGGGGCTAAACACCGGGGAGCTGTTTTTT	CASSWARGLNTGELFF
TRBV11-2	TRBJ1-2	NA	NA	TGTGCCAGCAGCTCACCGCGAGCTCCTAACTATGGCTACACCTTC	CASSSPRAPNYGYTF
TRBV15	TRBJ2-3	TRBD1	NA	TGTGCCACCAGTTTTAGGGGACCCCTTGAACAGGGGGCCGGAGGCACAGATACGCAGTATTTT	CATSFRGPLEQGAGGTDTQYF
TRBV19	TRBJ1-5	TRBD1	NA	TGTGCCAGTAGTCTCCTAAACAGGGGAGGCAATCAGCCCCAGCATTTT	CASSLLNRGGNQPQHF
TRBV5-4	TRBJ1-2	NA	NA	TGTGCCAGCAGCTTGGACAACCGGGAGGGCTACACCTTC	CASSLDNREGYTF
TRBV19	TRBJ2-3	TRBD1	NA	TGTGCCAGCCAACAGGGGGCGAGCACAGATACGCAGTATTTT	CASQQGASTDTQYF
TRBV19	TRBJ2-7	NA	NA	TGTGCCAGGACCCCCGGACACCGCTACGAGCAGTACTTC	CARTPGHRYEQYF
TRBV7-9	TRBJ1-1	NA	few	TGTGCCAGCAGCTTAGATTCTAGGATGAACACTGAAGCTTTCTTT	CASSLDSRMNTEAFF
TRBV7-3	TRBJ2-7	NA	NA	TGTGCCAGCAGCTTAAATCGGGTGGGAGAGGGTTACGAGCAGTACTTC	CASSLNRVGEGYEQYF
TRBV27	TRBJ2-7	NA	once	TGTGCCAGCAGTTTTCATTCGCAGTACTTC	CASSFHSQYF
TRBV30	TRBJ1-1	NA	NA	TGTGCCTGGAGTGTGGGCAGGGGCAAGGAAGCTTTCTTT	CAWSVGRGKEAFF
TRBV19	TRBJ2-5	NA	NA	TGTGCCAGTAGCGGAGCATACCAAGAGACCCAGTACTTC	CASSGAYQETQYF
TRBV28	TRBJ1-1	NA	NA	TGTGCCAGCAGTCCTGCGGGTCTGTACACTGAAGCTTTCTTT	CASSPAGLYTEAFF
TRBV11-2	TRBJ2-3	TRBD2	NA	TGTGCCAGCAGCTTATCAGCGGGGGCGTTTAGCACAGATACGCAGTATTTT	CASSLSAGAFSTDTQYF
TRBV25-1	TRBJ1-1	NA	NA	TGTGCCAGCAGTGACCCGACAGTGAACACTGAAGCTTTCTTT	CASSDPTVNTEAFF
TRBV5-8	TRBJ1-5	NA	NA	TGTGCCAGCAGTACTATAGGACTAGGCCCCCAGCATTTT	CASSTIGLGPQHF
TRBV29-1	TRBJ2-7	TRBD2	NA	TGCAGCGTTGAGTTCGCAGCGGGAAGGAGGTACGAGCAGTACTTC	CSVEFAAGRRYEQYF
TRBV30	TRBJ1-5	NA	NA	TGTGTCTGGAGCCCGGGGGGGCGGCAGCCCCAGCATTTT	CVWSPGGRQPQHF
TRBV7-8	TRBJ2-2	NA	NA	TGTGCCAGCAGCTCTGCCGTCCTAACGAACACCGGGGAGCTGTTTTTT	CASSSAVLTNTGELFF
TRBV2	TRBJ1-3	NA	NA	TGTGCCAGCAGCTACAGGGCTGGAAACACCATATATTTT	CASSYRAGNTIYF